Shown below are 8 T cell receptor beta chains from a single sample sequenced in a study of OX40 agonist ivuxolimab in advanced cancers. Using immunoSEQ multiplex PCR, the repertoire was profiled, and TCRdb retains in-frame clones only, with some absent. The sample has about 80,000 clones; about 83% are singletons. The starting material was CD4+ or CD8+ T cells sorted from blood, obtained in a trial of the OX40 agonist ivuxolimab. These receptors all come from an adult with an advanced solid tumor such as melanoma, head and neck, liver or kidney cancer.

A few counts support this clone. The chain recombines TRBV27 with TRBJ1-5; maybe TRBD1 (6 bases). The CDR3 runs 13 residues. The germline V gene has CDR1 MNHEY and CDR2 SMNVEV (reference sequence). V lost 5 bases and J lost 5, with 10 bases in between. Here the CDR3 DNA reads TGTGCCAGCAGTCGACAGGAATATCAGCCCCAGCATTTT. As protein: CASSRQEYQPQHF.

This chain connects TRBV27 to TRBJ2-5; possibly TRBD1 for D (5 bases). Germline V lookup: CDR1 MNHEY, CDR2 SMNVEV (reference sequence). The CDR3 runs to 16 residues. Trimming shortened V by 3 bases and J by 4 bases, and 18 bases separated the two germline ends. CDR3 DNA sequence: TGTGCCAGCAGTTTTGTAAGGGGCGCCCCAGGAGAGACCCAGTACTTC. Its translation is CASSFVRGAPGETQYF.

This clone has a single count. This chain uses TRBV13 with TRBJ2-1; 7 nucleotides match TRBD2. This CDR3 comprises 14 residues. Germline loops: CDR1 PRHDT, CDR2 FYEKMQ (reference sequence). With 8 bases clipped from V and 4 bases from J, the junction kept 8 bases outside the gene matches. DNA of the CDR3: TGTGCCAGCGGGGAGGGAGGGGCTTACAATGAGCAGTTCTTC. Translation gives CASGEGGAYNEQFF.

This clone was found a few times. The chain uses TRBV4-1 and TRBJ2-3; 14 bases are a match to TRBD2. The CDR3 spans 18 residues. Germline V gene sequence: CDR1 MGHRA, CDR2 YSYEKL. V lost 1 base and J lost 5; bases outside the gene matches: 8. CDR3 region: CASSQGVLGLAGGDTQYF. In DNA, the CDR3 is TGCGCCAGCAGCCAAGGGGTCTTAGGACTAGCGGGAGGAGATACGCAGTATTTT.

The chain links TRBV5-1 to TRBJ1-2; 9 nucleotides line up with TRBD1. Looked up from germline, CDR1 is SGHRS and CDR2 is YFSETQ. The CDR3 covers 14 residues. The V and J ends lost 3 bases and 3 bases, in that order; junction bases with no gene match: 3. The CDR3 nucleotides are TGCGCCAGCAGCTCGACAGGGGGGGACTATGGCTACACCTTC. Translating it yields CASSSTGGDYGYTF.

This clone was detected once. V and J are TRBV30 and TRBJ1-2; the match to TRBD1 covers 9 bases. The germline V gene encodes CDR1 GTSNPN and CDR2 SVGIG (reference sequence). V lost 5 bases to trimming and J lost 6 bases; unmatched junction nucleotides: 1. This CDR3 has 11 residues. In DNA form, the CDR3 reads TGTGCCTGGGGGACAGGGAATGGCTACACCTTC. It encodes CAWGTGNGYTF.

The J gene is TRBJ1-2, the V gene TRBV2; tentatively, D is TRBD1 (5 bases). V shed 5 bases and J shed 4 bases, with 11 bases lying between them. CDR1 and CDR2 from the germline V gene are SNHLY and FYNNEI. The CDR3 runs to 13 residues. CDR3 nucleotide sequence: TGTGCCAGCAGTACCCTTGACAGCTATGGCTACACCTTC. Its protein product is CASSTLDSYGYTF. The full variable domain, in which reference TRBV2 and TRBJ1-2 provide the parts outside the CDR3, is EPEVTQTPSHQVTQMGQEVILRCVPISNHLYFYWYRQILGQKVEFLVSFYNNEISEKSEIFDDQFSVERPDGSNFTLKIRSTKLEDSAMYFCASSTLDSYGYTFGSGTRLTVV.

CDR3 DNA sequence: TGTGCCAGCAGTGAAAGTCGGACAGGGTGGCAGCCCCAGCATTTT. It translates to CASSESRTGWQPQHF. This chain joins TRBV6-1 and TRBJ1-5; TRBD1 aligns across 8 bases. After removal of 2 bases from V and 7 bases from J, the junction contained 7 bases not matched to a gene. Germline V gives CDR1 MNHNS, CDR2 SASEGT. The CDR3 length is 15 residues.